This is a list of T cell receptor beta chains from one sample in a study of CXCR3-negative and CXCR3-positive naive CD8 T cells. With the 5' RACE reads reprocessed, TCRdb shows one record per CDR3 protein and no DNA. The sample has about 98,000 distinct CDR3 sequences. The sequencing input was naive CXCR3+ CD8+ T cells from blood. Receptors were obtained from a human donor in good health. Some clones in this sample may be carry-over from other donors' samples. CDR3s include the opening cysteine and the closing phenylalanine or tryptophan. The order of the fields is J gene, V gene, CDR3 protein.

J: TRBJ2-7
V: TRBV27
CDR3: CASIPSGGPYEQYF

J: TRBJ2-1
V: TRBV12-3/TRBV12-4
CDR3: CASSLGAGPEQFF

J: TRBJ2-3
V: TRBV7-2
CDR3: CASSFFPPASRMSTDTQYF

J: TRBJ2-2
V: TRBV12-3/TRBV12-4
CDR3: CASSFEGARGELFF

J: TRBJ2-1
V: TRBV18
CDR3: CASSGWADNEQFF

J: TRBJ2-1
V: TRBV29-1
CDR3: CSAPSSSYNEQFF

J: TRBJ2-3
V: TRBV7-2
CDR3: CASSPGWLGDTQYF

J: TRBJ2-1
V: TRBV7-3
CDR3: CASSLGLAGGMYNEQFF

J: TRBJ1-5
V: TRBV19
CDR3: CASSFGTLGQPQHF

J: TRBJ2-4
V: TRBV20-1
CDR3: CSARSSRRGAKNIQYF

J: TRBJ2-2
V: TRBV6-5
CDR3: CVSSPTSPNTGELFF

J: TRBJ2-6
V: TRBV7-6
CDR3: CASSLQGAGANVLTF

J: TRBJ1-4
V: TRBV6-5
CDR3: CAISPGRGGEKLFF

J: TRBJ2-7
V: TRBV11-2
CDR3: CASGIEGGLSEQYF

J: TRBJ2-1
V: TRBV3-1
CDR3: CASSQAPGLAAYNEQFF

J: TRBJ2-2
V: TRBV11-2
CDR3: CASSDELAHLPSGELFF

J: TRBJ1-6
V: TRBV7-9
CDR3: CASSTSGTGGNPPLHF

J: TRBJ2-4
V: TRBV19
CDR3: CASSIGTRGLRNIQYF

J: TRBJ1-1
V: TRBV5-1
CDR3: CASSSGRGTFF

J: TRBJ2-5
V: TRBV27
CDR3: CASSLSADQETQYF

J: TRBJ2-2
V: TRBV7-2
CDR3: CASSFVGGHTGELFF

J: TRBJ2-7
V: TRBV29-1
CDR3: CSVEGPGSSYEQYF

J: TRBJ2-1
V: TRBV14
CDR3: CASSQTGWGNEQFF

J: TRBJ1-1
V: TRBV7-9
CDR3: CASSRANTNTEAFF

J: TRBJ2-7
V: TRBV6-5
CDR3: CASSYSIGGDYEQYF

J: TRBJ2-7
V: TRBV20-1
CDR3: CSASTSPEGSYEQYF

J: TRBJ1-1
V: TRBV4-2
CDR3: CASSQDLRNTEAFF

J: TRBJ2-3
V: TRBV6-2/TRBV6-3
CDR3: CASDTGAVDTQYF

J: TRBJ2-7
V: TRBV5-5
CDR3: CASSLGAGQGYEQYF

J: TRBJ1-1
V: TRBV9
CDR3: CASSGTGGPNTEAFF

J: TRBJ2-1
V: TRBV12-3/TRBV12-4
CDR3: CASSLGMGSSYNEQFF

J: TRBJ2-3
V: TRBV27
CDR3: CASSFTRATSIDTQYF

J: TRBJ1-6
V: TRBV4-3
CDR3: CASSQEVDVNSPLHF

J: TRBJ2-3
V: TRBV6-5
CDR3: CASSYSIKAGAGDTQYF

J: TRBJ2-1
V: TRBV9
CDR3: CASSESSYEQFF

J: TRBJ2-1
V: TRBV7-2
CDR3: CASSPEPGQGSYNEQFF

J: TRBJ2-7
V: TRBV29-1
CDR3: CSVEGVGPVGYEQYF

J: TRBJ2-7
V: TRBV5-5
CDR3: CASTLDRDQIYEQYF

J: TRBJ2-7
V: TRBV29-1
CDR3: CSVEVGGYEQYF

J: TRBJ2-1
V: TRBV14
CDR3: CASSVPNPLAGGANEQFF

J: TRBJ2-2
V: TRBV7-3
CDR3: CASSLIATSGGLVTGELFF

J: TRBJ2-1
V: TRBV4-3
CDR3: CASSPALDRAEQFF

J: TRBJ2-7
V: TRBV7-2
CDR3: CASSPSRGYEQYF

J: TRBJ2-2
V: TRBV18
CDR3: CASSPDTGELFF

J: TRBJ2-7
V: TRBV6-5
CDR3: CASSYSSRDSYEQYF

J: TRBJ1-6
V: TRBV23-1
CDR3: CASSREGTENNSPLHF

J: TRBJ2-7
V: TRBV4-3
CDR3: CASSLGTRGGLHEQYF

J: TRBJ2-3
V: TRBV5-1
CDR3: CASSLGRRGWSTDTQYF

J: TRBJ1-2
V: TRBV4-2
CDR3: CASSQVAQGYTF

J: TRBJ2-2
V: TRBV9
CDR3: CASMTGAAGTGELFF

J: TRBJ2-1
V: TRBV12-3/TRBV12-4
CDR3: CASFPSPGGPGEQFF

J: TRBJ2-4
V: TRBV7-9
CDR3: CASSSGLEGNIQYF

J: TRBJ2-7
V: TRBV6-5
CDR3: CASSYLQDGDEQYF

J: TRBJ1-6
V: TRBV4-3
CDR3: CASSQERYSSNSPLHF

J: TRBJ2-3
V: TRBV6-5
CDR3: CASSYSGSDTDTQYF

J: TRBJ2-1
V: TRBV5-5
CDR3: CASSLGLGVNEQFF

J: TRBJ2-7
V: TRBV5-6
CDR3: CASTSGYEQYF

J: TRBJ2-5
V: TRBV12-3/TRBV12-4
CDR3: CASSLDSYQETQYF

J: TRBJ2-1
V: TRBV5-1
CDR3: CASSLVTGGGQFF

J: TRBJ1-3
V: TRBV29-1
CDR3: CSVGTLGDSGNTIYF